The 17 T cell receptor beta chains listed next were all sequenced from one sample in a study of cytomegalovirus exposure and HLA in healthy donors. The PCR had 60 Vbeta and 13 Jbeta primers. The repertoire was sequenced with immunoSEQ multiplex PCR; TCRdb's copy has only in-frame clones and lacks some. The repertoire holds under 200,000 clones, roughly four fifths seen once, with approximately 3.1% in the top ten. Material for sequencing was PBMCs. All receptors come from a woman aged 35 to 49 in good health and CMV-seronegative.

J is TRBJ1-3 and V is TRBV19; tentatively, D is TRBD1 (6 bases). Germline V gene lookup returns CDR1 LNHDA and CDR2 SQIVND (reference sequence). CDR3 length: 14 amino acids. V was clipped by 2 bases and J by 2 bases, with 7 bases between them. The CDR3: CASSITGTGNTIYF. The CDR3 nucleotides read TGTGCCAGTAGTATAACAGGGACTGGAAACACCATATATTTT.

The rearrangement links TRBV6-5 to TRBJ1-3; a weak D match, TRBD1 (6 bases). The CDR3 has 15 amino acids. CDR1 MNHEY and CDR2 SVGAGI come from the germline V gene. Trimming shortened V by 5 bases and J by 7 bases, and 18 bases separated the two germline ends. CDR3 sequence (DNA): TGTGCCAGCAGTCTGCCAGGGGAGGGAGGGAACACCATATATTTT. Its protein product is CASSLPGEGGNTIYF.

DNA of the CDR3: TGTGCCAGCAGTGGGGACAGGGGCAATGAGCAGTTCTTC. This sequence encodes CASSGDRGNEQFF. This chain connects TRBV2 to TRBJ2-1; TRBD1 agrees at 10 bases. CDR3 length: 13 residues. J gave up 6 bases and V 4 bases, and 0 bases lay outside the gene matches. Germline CDR1 reads SNHLY; CDR2 reads FYNNEI.

The DNA for the CDR3 is TGTGCCAGCTCGCTAGGACAGAGGACAGATACGCAGTATTTT. As protein: CASSLGQRTDTQYF. This chain joins TRBV18 and TRBJ2-3; D is possibly TRBD1 (6 bases). CDR1 is KGHSH and CDR2 is LQKENI in the germline V gene. This CDR3 region has 14 residues. V was pared by 6 bases and J by 3 bases, with 13 bases between.

The chain is built from TRBV6-6 and TRBJ1-2; 9 bases are a match to TRBD1. Germline-derived CDR1 and CDR2 are MNHNY and SVGAGI (reference sequence). V was clipped by 7 bases and J by 5 bases; unmatched bases: 8. The CDR3 sequence is 14 residues long. The DNA of the CDR3 is TGTGCCAGCAATCCCGGGACAGGGCGATATGGCTACACCTTC. Translation gives CASNPGTGRYGYTF.

This clone was recorded a few times. The chain recombines TRBV28 with TRBJ2-7, with 7 bases fitting TRBD1. With V trimmed by 2 bases and J by 7 bases, 8 bases remained unmatched. CDR1 and CDR2 (germline): MDHEN, SYDVKM. The CDR3 has 14 amino acids. The chain's CDR3 is CASSLGTVGYEQYF. The CDR3 DNA sequence: TGTGCCAGCAGTTTAGGGACAGTAGGGTATGAGCAGTACTTC.

The rearrangement links TRBV7-3 to TRBJ2-2; maybe TRBD2 (6 bases). The CDR3 extends over 13 amino acids. The V gene's germline CDR1 is SGHTA and CDR2 FQGTGA. V lost 8 bases, J lost 7 bases, and 14 bases lay in between. DNA of the CDR3: TGTGCCAGCCGCGAGCGGGCGAACGGGGAGCTGTTTTTT. This translates into CASRERANGELFF.

This clone has only one observation. The gene calls are TRBV11-3 and TRBJ2-6; TRBD1 is a possible D gene (5 bases). This CDR3 has 15 amino acids. V lost 5 bases and J 3 bases, leaving 11 bases between the germline ends. Germline lookup yields CDR1 SGHNT and CDR2 YENEEA. CDR3 region: CASSLRGNGANVLTF. The DNA for the CDR3 is TGTGCCAGCAGCCTTAGGGGCAATGGGGCCAACGTCCTGACTTTC.

This clone was counted a single time. J is TRBJ2-3 and V is TRBV6-4, with 8 bases aligning to TRBD2. Germline V gene sequence: CDR1 MRHNA, CDR2 SNTAGT. The CDR3 extends over 17 amino acids. V was pared by 0 bases and J by 1 base, with 6 bases of the junction left unmatched. The CDR3 region has the DNA TGTGCCAGCAGTGACTCGATAGGAGCGGGGGGCACAGATACGCAGTATTTT. As protein: CASSDSIGAGGTDTQYF.

The chain joins TRBV14 to TRBJ2-3; 10 bases align to TRBD2. V lost 2 bases and J lost 0; bases outside the gene matches: 2. Germline V gene data show CDR1 as SGHDN and CDR2 as FVKESK. The CDR3 totals 16 residues. CDR3: CASSQPGLASTDTQYF. DNA of the CDR3: TGTGCCAGCAGCCAACCGGGACTAGCGAGCACAGATACGCAGTATTTT.

The chain has TRBV7-2 and TRBJ2-5; D is uncertain. V lost 1 base and J lost 2, with 8 bases in between. Germline loops: CDR1 SGHTA, CDR2 FQGNSA. CDR3 length: 14 residues. CDR3 nucleotide sequence: TGTGCCAGCAGCTTAGTTTGGCAGCAAGAGACCCAGTACTTC. It translates to CASSLVWQQETQYF.

The J gene is TRBJ2-3, the V gene TRBV7-3; unclear D gene. This CDR3 has 16 amino acids. Germline V gene sequence: CDR1 SGHTA, CDR2 FQGTGA. V lost 5 bases to trimming and J lost 0 bases, with 15 bases between them. As DNA, the CDR3 is TGTGCCAGCAGCCCAAAACCCGGAGCTAGCACAGATACGCAGTATTTT. Protein product: CASSPKPGASTDTQYF.

A few counts support this clone. This sequence joins TRBV6-1 and TRBJ2-7, with D maybe TRBD1 (6 bases). The CDR3 has 12 amino acids. Trimming pared 6 bases from V and 2 bases from J, leaving 8 bases between. CDR1 MNHNS and CDR2 SASEGT come from the germline V gene. Written as DNA, the CDR3 is TGTGCCAGCAGGGACAGAACCTACGAGCAGTACTTC. Translating it yields CASRDRTYEQYF.

The chain joins TRBV9 to TRBJ2-2; 7 bases are shared with TRBD2. This CDR3 is built from 16 residues. V trimming: 0 bases; J trimming: 1 base; junction bases outside the gene matches: 3. CDR1 and CDR2 (germline): SGDLS, YYNGEE. Written as DNA, the CDR3 is TGTGCCAGCAGCGTAGGCCGGGGGGTGAACACCGGGGAGCTGTTTTTT. It translates to CASSVGRGVNTGELFF.

The chain links TRBV5-1 to TRBJ1-5; TRBD1 matches 11 bases. This CDR3 has 15 amino acids. Trimming cost V 2 bases and J 6 bases; bases outside gene matches: 4. Germline loops: CDR1 SGHRS, CDR2 YFSETQ. This CDR3 reads CASSLGTGGIQPQHF. CDR3 in DNA: TGCGCCAGCAGCTTAGGGACAGGGGGTATTCAGCCCCAGCATTTT.

The chain has TRBV18 and TRBJ1-1; 8 bases match TRBD1. CDR3 length equals 14 residues. V shed 4 bases, J shed 5 bases, and the junction held 6 bases outside the gene matches. The germline V gene encodes CDR1 KGHSH and CDR2 LQKENI. In DNA form, the CDR3 reads TGTGCCAGCTCACTGGACAGGGTGAGGACTGAAGCTTTCTTT. Translating gives CASSLDRVRTEAFF.

The chain combines TRBV2 with TRBJ2-7; tentative D call: TRBD1 (6 bases). V lost 5 bases, J lost 0 bases, and 14 bases lay in between. CDR3 size: 15 residues. In germline, CDR1 is SNHLY, CDR2 FYNNEI. The CDR3 loop reads CASSLRQVFSYEQYF. CDR3 in DNA: TGTGCCAGCAGTTTGCGACAGGTGTTCTCCTACGAGCAGTACTTC. Full variable domain (outside the CDR3, taken from reference TRBV2 and TRBJ2-7): EPEVTQTPSHQVTQMGQEVILRCVPISNHLYFYWYRQILGQKVEFLVSFYNNEISEKSEIFDDQFSVERPDGSNFTLKIRSTKLEDSAMYFCASSLRQVFSYEQYFGPGTRLTVT.